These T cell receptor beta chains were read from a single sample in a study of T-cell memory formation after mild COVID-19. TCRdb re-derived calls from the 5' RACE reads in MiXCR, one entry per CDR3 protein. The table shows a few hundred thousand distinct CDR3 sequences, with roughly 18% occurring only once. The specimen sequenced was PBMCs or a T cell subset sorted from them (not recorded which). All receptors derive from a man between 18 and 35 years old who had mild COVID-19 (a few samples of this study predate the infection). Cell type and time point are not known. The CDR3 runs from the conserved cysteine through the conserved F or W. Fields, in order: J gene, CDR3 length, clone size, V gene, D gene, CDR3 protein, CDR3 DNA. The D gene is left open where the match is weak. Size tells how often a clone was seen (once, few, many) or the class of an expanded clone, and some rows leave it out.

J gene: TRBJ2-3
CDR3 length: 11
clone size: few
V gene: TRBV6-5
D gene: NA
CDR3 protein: CASSYSGTQYF
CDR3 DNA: TGTGCCAGCAGTTATTCCGGGACGCAGTATTTT

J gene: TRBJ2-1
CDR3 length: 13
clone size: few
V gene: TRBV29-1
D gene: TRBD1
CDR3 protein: CSVPGTGYNEQFF
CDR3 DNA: TGCAGCGTTCCCGGGACAGGGTACAATGAGCAGTTCTTC

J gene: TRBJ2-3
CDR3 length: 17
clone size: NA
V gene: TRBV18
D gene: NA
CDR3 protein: CASSPTSQGFPGDTQYF
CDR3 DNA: TGTGCCAGCTCACCCACCTCTCAGGGGTTCCCGGGGGATACGCAGTATTTT

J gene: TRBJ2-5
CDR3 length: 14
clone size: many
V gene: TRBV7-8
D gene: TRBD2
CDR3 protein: CASTGTSGQETQYF
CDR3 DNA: TGTGCCAGCACCGGGACTAGCGGGCAAGAGACCCAGTACTTC

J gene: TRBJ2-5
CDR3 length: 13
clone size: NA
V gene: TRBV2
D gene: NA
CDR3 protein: CASEVGVQETQYF
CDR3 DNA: TGTGCCAGCGAAGTAGGGGTCCAAGAGACCCAGTACTTC

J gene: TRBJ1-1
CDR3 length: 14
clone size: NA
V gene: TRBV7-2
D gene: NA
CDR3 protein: CASSLVFLNTEAFF
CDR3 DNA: TGTGCCAGCAGCTTAGTATTCCTGAACACTGAAGCTTTCTTT

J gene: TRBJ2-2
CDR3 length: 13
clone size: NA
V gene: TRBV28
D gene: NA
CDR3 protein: CAARGLNTGELFF
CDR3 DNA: TGTGCTGCGCGGGGGCTGAACACCGGGGAGCTGTTTTTT

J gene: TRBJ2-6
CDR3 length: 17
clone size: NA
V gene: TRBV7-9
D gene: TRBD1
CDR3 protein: CASSLVGGPPGANVLTF
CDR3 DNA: TGTGCCAGCAGCTTAGTAGGGGGCCCGCCTGGGGCCAACGTCCTGACTTTC

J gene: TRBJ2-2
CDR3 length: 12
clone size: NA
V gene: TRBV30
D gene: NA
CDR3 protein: CASTGNTGELFF
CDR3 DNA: TGTGCCTCCACAGGGAACACCGGGGAGCTGTTTTTT

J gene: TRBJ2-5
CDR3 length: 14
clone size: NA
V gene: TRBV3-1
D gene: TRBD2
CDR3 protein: CASSRRGGLETQYF
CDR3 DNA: TGTGCCAGCAGCCGACGGGGGGGCCTCGAGACCCAGTACTTC

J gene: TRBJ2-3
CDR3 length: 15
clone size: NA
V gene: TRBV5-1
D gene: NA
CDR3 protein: CASSYRPTREDTQYF
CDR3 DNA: TGCGCCAGCAGCTATCGACCCACCAGGGAAGATACGCAGTATTTT

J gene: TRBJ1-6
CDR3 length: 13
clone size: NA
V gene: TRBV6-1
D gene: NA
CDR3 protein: CASSEAWGSPLHF
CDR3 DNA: TGTGCCAGCAGTGAAGCGTGGGGTTCACCCCTCCACTTT

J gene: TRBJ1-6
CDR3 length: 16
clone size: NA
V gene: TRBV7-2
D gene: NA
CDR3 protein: CASSLSSQGPVSPLHF
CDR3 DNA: TGTGCCAGCAGCTTATCTTCGCAGGGGCCAGTTTCACCCCTCCACTTT

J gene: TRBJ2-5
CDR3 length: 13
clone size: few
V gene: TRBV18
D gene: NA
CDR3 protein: CASSADIQETQYF
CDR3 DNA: TGTGCCAGCTCAGCGGACATCCAGGAGACCCAGTACTTC

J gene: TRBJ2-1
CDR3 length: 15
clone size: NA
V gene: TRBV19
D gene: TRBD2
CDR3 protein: CASSITGLALNEQFF
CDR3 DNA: TGTGCCAGTAGTATTACGGGACTAGCGCTGAATGAGCAGTTCTTC

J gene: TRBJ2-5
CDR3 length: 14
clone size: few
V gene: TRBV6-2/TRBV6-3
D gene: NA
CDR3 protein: CASSSSEVQETQYF
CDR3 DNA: TGTGCCAGCAGTTCCTCCGAGGTACAAGAGACCCAGTACTTC

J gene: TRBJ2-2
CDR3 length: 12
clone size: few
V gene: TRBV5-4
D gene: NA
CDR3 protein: CASRQGSGELFF
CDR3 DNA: TGTGCCAGCAGGCAGGGGTCCGGGGAGCTGTTTTTT

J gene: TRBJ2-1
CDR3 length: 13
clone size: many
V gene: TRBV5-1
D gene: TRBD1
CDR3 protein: CASSRDSYNEQFF
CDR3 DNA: TGCGCCAGCAGCCGGGACAGTTACAATGAGCAGTTCTTC

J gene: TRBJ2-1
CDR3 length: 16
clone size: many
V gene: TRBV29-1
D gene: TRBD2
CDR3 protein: CSVESASGASYNEQFF
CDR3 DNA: TGCAGCGTTGAATCGGCTAGCGGGGCCTCCTACAATGAGCAGTTCTTC

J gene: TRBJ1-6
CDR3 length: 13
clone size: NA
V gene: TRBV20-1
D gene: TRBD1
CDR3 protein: CSFRTGENSPLHF
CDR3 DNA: TGCAGTTTTCGGACAGGGGAAAATTCACCCCTCCACTTT

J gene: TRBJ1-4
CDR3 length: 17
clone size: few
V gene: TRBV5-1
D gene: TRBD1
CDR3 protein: CASSWTGTGIGSEKLFF
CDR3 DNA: TGCGCCAGCAGCTGGACCGGGACAGGGATCGGGAGTGAAAAACTGTTTTTT

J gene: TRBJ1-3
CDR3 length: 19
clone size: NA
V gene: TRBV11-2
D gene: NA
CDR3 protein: CASSLESGVSVRSGNTIYF
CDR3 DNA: TGTGCCAGCAGCCTCGAGTCGGGGGTCAGTGTACGCTCTGGAAACACCATATATTTT

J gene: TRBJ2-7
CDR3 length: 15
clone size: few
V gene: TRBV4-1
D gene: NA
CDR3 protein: CASSQDTQGFYEQYF
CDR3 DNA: TGCGCCAGCAGCCAAGATACACAGGGCTTCTACGAGCAGTACTTC

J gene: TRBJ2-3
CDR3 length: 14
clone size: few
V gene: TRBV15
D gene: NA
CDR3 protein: CATSRDIKGYTQYF
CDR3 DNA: TGTGCCACCAGCAGGGATATCAAAGGGTATACGCAGTATTTT

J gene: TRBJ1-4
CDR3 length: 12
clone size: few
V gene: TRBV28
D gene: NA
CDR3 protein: CATHATNEKLFF
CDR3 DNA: TGTGCCACCCATGCAACTAATGAAAAACTGTTTTTT

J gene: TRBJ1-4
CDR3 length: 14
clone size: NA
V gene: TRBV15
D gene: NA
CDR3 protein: CATSRDRTAEKLFF
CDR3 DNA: TGTGCCACCAGCAGAGATCGGACAGCTGAAAAACTGTTTTTT

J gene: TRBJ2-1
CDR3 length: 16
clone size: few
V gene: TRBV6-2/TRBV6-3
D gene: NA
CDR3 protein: CASSSPFGGSGNEQFF
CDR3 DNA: TGTGCCAGCAGTTCCCCATTTGGGGGCTCGGGAAATGAGCAGTTCTTC

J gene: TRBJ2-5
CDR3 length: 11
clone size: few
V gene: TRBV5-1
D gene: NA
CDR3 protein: CASREEETQYF
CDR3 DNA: TGCGCCAGTAGGGAGGAGGAGACCCAGTACTTC

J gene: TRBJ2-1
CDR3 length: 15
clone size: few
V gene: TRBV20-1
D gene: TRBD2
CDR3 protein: CSARGGGPAYNEQFF
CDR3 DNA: TGCAGTGCTAGAGGCGGGGGGCCCGCCTACAATGAGCAGTTCTTC

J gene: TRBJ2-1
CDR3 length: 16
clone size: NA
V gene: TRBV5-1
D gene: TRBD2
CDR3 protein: CASSETSSSSYNEQFF
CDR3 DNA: TGCGCCAGCAGCGAGACTAGCAGCAGCTCCTACAATGAGCAGTTCTTC